The entry below gives a single T cell receptor (beta chain) sequence along with its context. CDR3 length: 14 residues. The ends lost 1 base at V and 9 bases at J; junction bases unmatched: 5. The germline V gene encodes CDR1 KGHDR and CDR2 SFDVKD. The data were obtained in a study of T cell responses to AZD1222 COVID-19 vaccine. Profiled with immunoSEQ multiplex PCR; TCRdb holds only in-frame clones, not every one. The sample contains approximately 220,000 clones, around 93% of which appear only once. This specimen consisted of peripheral blood, obtained on day 0 of MenACWY control vaccination. This rearrangement joins TRBV24-1 to TRBJ2-4, with 7 bases that match TRBD2. The source of this sequence is an adult in good health. This CDR3 is CATSDFGEGSIQYF. The CDR3 bases are TGTGCCACCAGTGATTTTGGGGAGGGGAGCATTCAGTACTTC.